This is a list of T cell receptor beta chains from one sample in a study of regulatory T cells in long-lasting Graves disease. One entry per CDR3 protein, called by TCRdb with MiXCR from the multiplex PCR reads. The table has 450,000 to 600,000 distinct CDR3 sequences, around 15% seen once. These data were also filed under a second study, of T cells in Graves' hyperthyroidism and ophthalmopathy.

The input for sequencing was peripheral blood mononuclear cells (PBMCs), taken at new diagnosis, from a patient treated with antithyroid drugs. The source is a man aged 35 to 55 with Graves disease. The CDR3 runs from the conserved cysteine through the conserved F or W. D genes are given only for firm matches. The size of a clone is reported for some rows only, either as once, few or many, or as a class for expanded clones.

clone_size | j_call | d_call | cdr3_length | v_call | cdr3_nt | cdr3_aa
few | TRBJ1-2 | . | 15 | TRBV27 | TGTGCCAGCAGTTGGTCGGGTAGGGTTACAGCTGGCTACACCTTC | CASSWSGRVTAGYTF
. | TRBJ2-3 | TRBD2 | 15 | TRBV2 | TGTGCCAGCAGTGAGGCTAGCGGGAACACAGATACGCAGTATTTT | CASSEASGNTDTQYF
many | TRBJ2-7 | TRBD2 | 14 | TRBV27 | TGTGCCAGCAGTTGGGCGGGAGGACCCTACGAGCAGTACTTC | CASSWAGGPYEQYF
. | TRBJ2-1 | . | 14 | TRBV9 | TGTGTCAGCAGCCCCCGGCTAGCCTCCAATGAGCAGTTCTTC | CVSSPRLASNEQFF
many | TRBJ2-7 | . | 14 | TRBV2 | TGTGCCACAGTCAGGGATCTCAGCTCCTACGAGCAGTACTTC | CATVRDLSSYEQYF
many | TRBJ2-3 | . | 14 | TRBV20-1 | TGCAGTGCTATAAGCACACAAGCCACAGATACGCAGTATTTT | CSAISTQATDTQYF
many | TRBJ1-1 | TRBD1 | 13 | TRBV20-1 | TGCAGTGCGTACACCCAGGGGGACACTGAAGCTTTCTTT | CSAYTQGDTEAFF
many | TRBJ2-7 | . | 12 | TRBV28 | TGTGCCAGCAGTTTAAAGGTTGGCGAGCAGTACTTC | CASSLKVGEQYF
many | TRBJ2-7 | TRBD2 | 13 | TRBV20-1 | TGCAGTGCTAGTAGGGCTAGCGGGAGGTCTGAGTACTTC | CSASRASGRSEYF
many | TRBJ2-1 | . | 18 | TRBV27 | TGTGCCAGCAGTTTAAGCGGGTGGGACCCGAGCTCCTACAATGAGCAGTTCTTC | CASSLSGWDPSSYNEQFF
many | TRBJ2-1 | . | 17 | TRBV28 | TGTGCCAGCCGAAAACGTCTGTTGGGGGTTCTTTACAATGAGCAGTTCTTC | CASRKRLLGVLYNEQFF
. | TRBJ1-2 | . | 17 | TRBV20-1 | TGCAGTGCTAGAGCTCGTGAGAGGCTGGTAGAGTCCTCCGGCTACACCTTC | CSARARERLVESSGYTF
. | TRBJ2-1 | TRBD2 | 16 | TRBV5-1 | TGCGCCAGCAGCCCGGCCAACAGCGGGGGAATCAATGAGCAGTTCTTC | CASSPANSGGINEQFF
many | TRBJ2-2 | TRBD2 | 15 | TRBV28 | TGTGCCAGCAAAGGGACTAGCGAGAACACCGGGGAGCTGTTTTTT | CASKGTSENTGELFF
many | TRBJ2-7 | . | 12 | TRBV5-1 | TGCGCCAGCTCGGAGGGTAACCACGAGCAGTACTTC | CASSEGNHEQYF
many | TRBJ2-6 | . | 15 | TRBV6-1 | TGTGCCAGCAGTCCCGGGAGCTCTGGGGCCAACGTCCTGACTTTC | CASSPGSSGANVLTF
many | TRBJ2-1 | TRBD2 | 14 | TRBV20-1 | TGCAGCAACGAAGCGGGAGGGGGATACAATGAGCAGTTCTTC | CSNEAGGGYNEQFF
many | TRBJ2-1 | TRBD2 | 16 | TRBV2 | TGTGCCAGCAGTATGACTAGCGAGAGCTCCTACAATGAGCAGTTCTTC | CASSMTSESSYNEQFF
few | TRBJ2-2 | TRBD1 | 15 | TRBV5-1 | TGCGCCAGCAGCTTGGTCGGGACAGGGTTCGGGGAGCTGTTTTTT | CASSLVGTGFGELFF
. | TRBJ2-3 | . | 15 | TRBV12-3/TRBV12-4 | TGTGCCAGCAGTACTGCGCTGGGAGGAGTAGATACGCAGTATTTT | CASSTALGGVDTQYF
many | TRBJ2-1 | TRBD2 | 15 | TRBV2 | TGTGCCAGCAGTGAAGAGACTAGCGGGCCAGGGGAGCAGTTCTTC | CASSEETSGPGEQFF
. | TRBJ2-7 | . | 14 | TRBV3-1 | TGTGCCAGCAGCCAGACTGGCCCCTCCTACGAGCAGTACTTC | CASSQTGPSYEQYF
many | TRBJ2-1 | TRBD2 | 17 | TRBV11-3 | TGTGCCAGCAGCCAGGGACTAGCGGGAGCTAGGTACAATGAGCAGTTCTTC | CASSQGLAGARYNEQFF
many | TRBJ1-1 | . | 15 | TRBV20-1 | TGCAGTGCTAGCCTCTTCGGGGGCGGAGACCCTGAAGCTTTCTTT | CSASLFGGGDPEAFF
few | TRBJ1-2 | . | 16 | TRBV19 | TGTGCCAGTAGGATGGCCGGATTCGCAGGTGACTATGGCTACACCTTC | CASRMAGFAGDYGYTF
few | TRBJ2-3 | . | 13 | TRBV6-1 | TGTGCCAGCAGAGGGACTGGAAAATATACGCAGTATTTT | CASRGTGKYTQYF
. | TRBJ1-2 | . | 12 | TRBV27 | TGTGCCAGCAGTCCCGGGGCCGGTGGCTACACCTTC | CASSPGAGGYTF
many | TRBJ2-3 | . | 14 | TRBV5-1 | TGCGCCAGCAGTTCCCAGGGGCCCAAAGATACGCAGTATTTT | CASSSQGPKDTQYF
many | TRBJ2-7 | TRBD1 | 16 | TRBV10-3 | TGTGCCATCAGTACTACCCGGGACAGGGAGAACTACGAGCAGTACTTC | CAISTTRDRENYEQYF
many | TRBJ2-2 | . | 15 | TRBV20-1 | TGCAGTGCTGTCTTAAAGTACAGGGACACCGGGGAGCTGTTTTTT | CSAVLKYRDTGELFF
. | TRBJ2-5 | . | 15 | TRBV18 | TGTGCCAGCTCACCACCATGGGACCGTCGAGGGACCCAGTACTTC | CASSPPWDRRGTQYF
few | TRBJ1-3 | TRBD1 | 14 | TRBV20-1 | TGCAGTGCTAGGACAGGGTTCTCTGGAAACACCATATATTTT | CSARTGFSGNTIYF
. | TRBJ2-5 | TRBD2 | 13 | TRBV12-3/TRBV12-4 | TGTGCCAGCGTGGGCGGGAGCAGAGGGACCCAGTACTTC | CASVGGSRGTQYF
. | TRBJ2-5 | . | 10 | TRBV29-1 | TGCAGCGTAGAGACAGAGACCCAGTACTTC | CSVETETQYF
. | TRBJ1-4 | TRBD1 | 13 | TRBV6-1 | TGTGCCAGCAGCCGGACAGGGGGGGAAAAACTGTTTTTT | CASSRTGGEKLFF
many | TRBJ2-3 | TRBD2 | 16 | TRBV2 | TGTGCCAGCCGCAGACTAGCGGTTGGGGGCACAGATACGCAGTATTTT | CASRRLAVGGTDTQYF
few | TRBJ2-1 | TRBD2 | 16 | TRBV9 | TGTGCCAGCAGCCCGACGACTAGCGGCCGTTGGTATGAGCAGTTCTTC | CASSPTTSGRWYEQFF
many | TRBJ1-2 | . | 12 | TRBV11-2 | TGTGCCAGCAGCTTTCAACCCTATGGCTACACCTTC | CASSFQPYGYTF
. | TRBJ2-1 | TRBD2 | 11 | TRBV6-2/TRBV6-3 | TGTGCCAGCTCCCTAGCGGGAGAGGAGTTCTTC | CASSLAGEEFF
once | TRBJ2-1 | TRBD1 | 13 | TRBV24-1 | TGTGCCACCAGTGGACTACAGGGGAATCAGCAGTTCTTC | CATSGLQGNQQFF
many | TRBJ2-1 | TRBD2 | 20 | TRBV20-1 | TGCAGTGCTAGACCCGCCGGGACTAGCGGTCAGCTAAGCTCCTACAATGAGCAGTTCTTC | CSARPAGTSGQLSSYNEQFF
many | TRBJ2-2 | . | 17 | TRBV2 | TGTGCCAGCAGTGAAAGTTTGGGACACCTCAACACCGGGGAGCTGTTTTTT | CASSESLGHLNTGELFF
few | TRBJ2-5 | TRBD2 | 17 | TRBV7-9 | TGTGCCAGCAGCACCCGGACTAGCGGGAGGGAAGAAGCGACCCAGTACTTC | CASSTRTSGREEATQYF
few | TRBJ2-5 | . | 15 | TRBV18 | TGTGCCAGCTCACGACGACAGGCCTACCAAGAGGCCCAGTACTTC | CASSRRQAYQEAQYF